Detailed here is one T cell receptor beta chain. As yet, its antigen is unknown. An end of the junction differs from the germline gene, which may be a read error. A universal primer site was incorporated via template switching, and the cDNA contained unique molecular identifiers. TCRdb re-derived calls from the 5' RACE reads in MiXCR, one entry per CDR3 protein. The sample lists a few hundred thousand distinct CDR3 sequences; roughly a quarter were seen once. This CDR3 is built from 12 residues. CDR1 is LGHDT, CDR2 YNNKEL, per germline (reference sequence). The data were obtained in a study of identical twins. General study findings and limits: Fewer insertions were carried by abundant cord blood beta clonotypes, but none was seen in memory repertoires.

This same sample was also part of a study on T cells expressing NK-cell markers. According to that study: Sequencing covered eight donors, seven HCMV-seropositive and one seronegative. Restricting sorting to alpha-beta TCR T cells was achieved in several experiments by an anti-gamma-delta TCR antibody.

What was sequenced was CD4+ T cells sorted from blood. The chain combines TRBV3-1 with TRBJ2-5; D not certain. The receptor's source is a woman aged 18 to 35 in good health. CDR3 sequence reads: CGSSQEQFTQYF. The CDR3 bases are TGTGGCAGCAGCCAAGAACAGTTCACCCAGTACTTC.